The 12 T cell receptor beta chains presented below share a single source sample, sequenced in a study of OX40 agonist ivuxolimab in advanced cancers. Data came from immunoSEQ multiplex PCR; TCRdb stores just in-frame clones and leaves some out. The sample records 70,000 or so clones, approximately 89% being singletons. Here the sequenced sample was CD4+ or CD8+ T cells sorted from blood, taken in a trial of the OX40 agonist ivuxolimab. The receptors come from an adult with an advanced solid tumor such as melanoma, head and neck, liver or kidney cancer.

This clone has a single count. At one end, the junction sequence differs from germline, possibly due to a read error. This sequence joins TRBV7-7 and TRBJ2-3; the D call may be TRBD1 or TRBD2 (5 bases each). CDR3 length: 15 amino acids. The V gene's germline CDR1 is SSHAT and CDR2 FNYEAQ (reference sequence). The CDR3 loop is CASSERDPSTDTQYF. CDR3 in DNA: TGTGCTAGCAGCGAACGGGACCCAAGCACAGATACGCAGTATTTT.

The CDR3 coding sequence is TGTGCCAGCAGCAAAACGACAGGGACTGGCAATCAGCCCCAGCATTTT. Protein product: CASSKTTGTGNQPQHF. The chain uses TRBV5-6 and TRBJ1-5; 7 bases map to TRBD1. The CDR3 has 16 amino acids. The germline gives CDR1 SGHDT, CDR2 YYEEEE. Trimming at V came to 4 bases and at J to 2 bases, leaving 9 bases not matched to a gene.

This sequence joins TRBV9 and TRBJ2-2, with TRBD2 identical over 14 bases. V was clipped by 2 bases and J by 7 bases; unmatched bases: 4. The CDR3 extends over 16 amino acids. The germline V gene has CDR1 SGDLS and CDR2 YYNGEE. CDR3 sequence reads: CASSVGLAGVVGELFF. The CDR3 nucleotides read TGTGCCAGCAGCGTGGGACTAGCGGGAGTGGTCGGGGAGCTGTTTTTT. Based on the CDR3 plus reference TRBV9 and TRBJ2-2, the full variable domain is DSGVTQTPKHLITATGQRVTLRCSPRSGDLSVYWYQQSLDQGLQFLIQYYNGEERAKGNILERFSAQQFPDLHSELNLSSLELGDSALYFCASSVGLAGVVGELFFGEGSRLTVL.

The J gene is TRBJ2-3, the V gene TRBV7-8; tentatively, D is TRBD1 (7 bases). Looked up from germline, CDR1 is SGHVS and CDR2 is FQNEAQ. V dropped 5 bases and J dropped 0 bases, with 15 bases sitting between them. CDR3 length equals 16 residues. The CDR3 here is CASSRDSGPSTDTQYF. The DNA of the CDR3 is TGTGCCAGCAGCCGGGACAGCGGGCCCAGCACAGATACGCAGTATTTT.

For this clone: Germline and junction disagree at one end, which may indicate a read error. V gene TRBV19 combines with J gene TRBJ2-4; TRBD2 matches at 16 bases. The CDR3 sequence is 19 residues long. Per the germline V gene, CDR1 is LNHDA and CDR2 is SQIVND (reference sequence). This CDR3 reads CATSPQGTSGRAAKNIQYF. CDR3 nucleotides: TGTGCCACTAGTCCCCAGGGGACTAGCGGGAGGGCGGCCAAAAACATTCAGTACTTC.

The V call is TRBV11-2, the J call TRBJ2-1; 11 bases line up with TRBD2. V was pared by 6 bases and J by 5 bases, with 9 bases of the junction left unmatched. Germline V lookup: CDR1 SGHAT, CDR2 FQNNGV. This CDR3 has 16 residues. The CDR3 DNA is TGTGCCAGCAGTCAGACTAGCGGGGCAACTCACAATGAGCAGTTCTTC. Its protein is CASSQTSGATHNEQFF.

CDR3 sequence: CSVGEGGVNQPQHF. The CDR3 DNA sequence: TGCAGCGTGGGGGAGGGCGGGGTTAATCAGCCCCAGCATTTT. The chain combines TRBV29-1 with TRBJ1-5; a weak D match, TRBD1 (5 bases). The V end was cut by 6 bases, the J end by 4 bases, with 16 bases between. The V gene's germline CDR1 is SQVTM and CDR2 ANQGSEA. This CDR3 spans 14 amino acids.

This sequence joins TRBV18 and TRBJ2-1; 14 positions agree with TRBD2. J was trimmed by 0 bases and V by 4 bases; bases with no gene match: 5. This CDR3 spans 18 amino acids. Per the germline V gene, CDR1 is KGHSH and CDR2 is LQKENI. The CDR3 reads CASSLPGLAGDSYNEQFF. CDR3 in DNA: TGTGCCAGCTCACTACCGGGACTAGCGGGAGACTCCTACAATGAGCAGTTCTTC.

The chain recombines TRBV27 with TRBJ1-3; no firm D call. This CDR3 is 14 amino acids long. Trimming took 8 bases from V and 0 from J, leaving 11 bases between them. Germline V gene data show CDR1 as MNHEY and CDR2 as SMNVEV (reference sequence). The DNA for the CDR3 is TGTGCCAGCCGTTCAGTTTCCTCTGGAAACACCATATATTTT. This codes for CASRSVSSGNTIYF.

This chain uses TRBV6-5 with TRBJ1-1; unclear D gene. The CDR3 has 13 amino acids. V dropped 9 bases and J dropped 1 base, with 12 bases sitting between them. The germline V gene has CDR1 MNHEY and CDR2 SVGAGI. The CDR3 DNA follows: TGTGCCAGTAACTACCCCGGGAACACTGAAGCTTTCTTT. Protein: CASNYPGNTEAFF.

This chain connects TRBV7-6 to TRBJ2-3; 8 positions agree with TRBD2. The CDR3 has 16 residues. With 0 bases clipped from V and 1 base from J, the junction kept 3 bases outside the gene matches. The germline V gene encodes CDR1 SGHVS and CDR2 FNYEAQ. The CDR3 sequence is CASSLASGSGTDTQYF. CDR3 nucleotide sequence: TGTGCCAGCAGCTTAGCGAGCGGGAGTGGCACAGATACGCAGTATTTT. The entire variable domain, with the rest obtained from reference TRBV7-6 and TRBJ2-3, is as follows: GAGVSQSPRYKVTKRGQDVALRCDPISGHVSLYWYRQALGQGPEFLTYFNYEAQQDKSGLPNDRFSAERPEGSISTLTIQRTEQRDSAMYRCASSLASGSGTDTQYFGPGTRLTVL.

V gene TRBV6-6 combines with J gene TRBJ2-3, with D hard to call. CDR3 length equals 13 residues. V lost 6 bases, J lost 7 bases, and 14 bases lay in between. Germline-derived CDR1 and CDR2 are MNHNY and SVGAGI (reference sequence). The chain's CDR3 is CASRDHQINTQYF. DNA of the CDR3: TGTGCCAGCAGAGACCATCAGATAAATACGCAGTATTTT.